The clone carrying this T cell receptor (beta chain) turned up a few times. Measured with immunoSEQ multiplex PCR; TCRdb has only the in-frame clones, and not every one. Among 2 million to 2.5 million clones listed, about nine tenths were seen once. This entry is derived from a study of shared clonotypes between healthy human individuals. What was sequenced was naive CD4+ T cells from PBMCs. Subset here: CD45RA+ positively selected. The sequence came from a man aged 18 to 29 in good health. Some clones in this sample may be carry-over from other donors' samples.

CDR3 in amino acids: CASSPTGSWSNTGELFF. The CDR3 coding sequence is TGCGCCAGCAGTCCGACGGGGAGTTGGTCGAACACCGGGGAGCTGTTTTTT. V gene TRBV5-1 combines with J gene TRBJ2-2, with D maybe TRBD2 (5 bases). Trimming removed 5 bases at V and 0 bases at J, with 17 bases between. Germline-derived CDR1 and CDR2 are SGHRS and YFSETQ. This CDR3 region has 17 residues.